This T cell receptor (beta chain) appears in the sequencing data of a study of Graves' ophthalmopathy and Graves' hyperthyroidism. Study-level background: There was a collection of peripheral blood at initial diagnosis, before any treatment. Study-wide findings and caveats: Discriminating ophthalmopathy from stable hyperthyroidism, a 13-signature model attained a sensitivity of approximately 85% and a specificity of just under 84%. Clonotypes were expanded in thyroid at above 0.001 frequency, and most also appeared in blood. Ophthalmopathy progression cases were predicted by the model with approximately 66% sensitivity and approximately 74% specificity.

Concerning this clonotype: Its antigen remains unknown.

Trimming removed 2 bases from V and 7 bases from J, with 14 bases in between. This CDR3 comprises 13 residues. The germline V gene encodes CDR1 SQVTM and CDR2 ANQGSEA. As the template, RNA transcripts were used to amplify TCR beta CDR3 regions. RT-PCR in the first round used HTBI primers; a second-round multiplex PCR followed. TCRdb analysed the multiplex PCR reads with MiXCR anew, one entry per CDR3 protein. The table lists over 450,000 distinct CDR3 sequences, about 15% of them singletons. The origin of this receptor is a woman aged 30 to 39 with Graves' ophthalmopathy. V is TRBV29-1 and J is TRBJ1-2, with a weak D call TRBD1 (5 bases). Input material: blood. The CDR3 is CSVEPGLRGGYTF. The CDR3 DNA reads as TGCAGCGTTGAACCGGGACTGCGGGGTGGCTACACCTTC. The full variable domain, its missing parts supplied by reference TRBV29-1 and TRBJ1-2, is SAVISQKPSRDICQRGTSLTIQCQVDSQVTMMFWYRQQPGQSLTLIATANQGSEATYESGFVIDKFPISRPNLTFSTLTVSNMSPEDSSIYLCSVEPGLRGGYTFGSGTRLTVV.